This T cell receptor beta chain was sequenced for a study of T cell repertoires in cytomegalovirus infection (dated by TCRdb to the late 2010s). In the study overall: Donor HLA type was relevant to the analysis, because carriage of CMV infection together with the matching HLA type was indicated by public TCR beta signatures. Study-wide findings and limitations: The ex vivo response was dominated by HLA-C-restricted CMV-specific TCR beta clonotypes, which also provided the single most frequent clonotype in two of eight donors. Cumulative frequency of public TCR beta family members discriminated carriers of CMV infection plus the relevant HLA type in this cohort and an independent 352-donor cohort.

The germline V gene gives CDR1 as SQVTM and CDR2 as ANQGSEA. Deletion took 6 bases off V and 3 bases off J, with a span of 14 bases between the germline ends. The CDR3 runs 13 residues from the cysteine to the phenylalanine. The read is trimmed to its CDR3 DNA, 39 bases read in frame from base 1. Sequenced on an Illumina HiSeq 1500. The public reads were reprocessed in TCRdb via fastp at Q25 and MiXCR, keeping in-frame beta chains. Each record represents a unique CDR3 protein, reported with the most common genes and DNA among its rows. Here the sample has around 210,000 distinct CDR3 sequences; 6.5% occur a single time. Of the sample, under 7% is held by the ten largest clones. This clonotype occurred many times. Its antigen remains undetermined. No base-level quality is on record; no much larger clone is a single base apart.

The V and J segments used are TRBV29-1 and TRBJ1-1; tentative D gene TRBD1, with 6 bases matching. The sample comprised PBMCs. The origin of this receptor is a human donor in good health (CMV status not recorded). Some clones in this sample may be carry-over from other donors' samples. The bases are TGCAGCGTCCCTTCTAGGGGGGACACTGAAGCTTTCTTT. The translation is CSVPSRGDTEAFF.